Listed below are T cell receptor beta chains from one sample, sequenced in a study of cytomegalovirus exposure and HLA in healthy donors. This table comes from immunoSEQ multiplex PCR, and its TCRdb copy is limited to in-frame clones, with some not included. This table has approximately 160,000 clones, around 78% appearing once. Specimen: PBMCs. Receptors were obtained from a man aged 40-50 years in good health and CMV-seronegative. CDR3s include the opening cysteine and the closing phenylalanine or tryptophan. The order of the fields is CDR3 length, clone size, J gene, D gene, V gene, CDR3 DNA, CDR3 protein. The D gene is left open where the match is weak. Size is omitted from some rows. Given values are once, few, many or a class for expanded clones.

13 . TRBJ1-6 . TRBV30 TGTGCCTGGCAAGGACAGTATAATTCACCCCTCCACTTT CAWQGQYNSPLHF
10 . TRBJ2-7 . TRBV29-1 TGCAGCGCCGTAGGGGGAGAGCAGTACTTC CSAVGGEQYF
14 once TRBJ2-7 . TRBV28 TGTGCCAGCAGTTTCATACAGAACTCCTACGAGCAGTACTTC CASSFIQNSYEQYF
15 . TRBJ2-1 TRBD1 TRBV19 TGTGCCAGTAGTATAGCGACAGGGGGTTTCAATGAGCAGTTCTTC CASSIATGGFNEQFF
16 . TRBJ2-7 TRBD2 TRBV7-2 TGTGCCAGCAGCTTACTGGGACTAGCGGGAGGGTACGAGCAGTACTTC CASSLLGLAGGYEQYF
16 . TRBJ2-7 TRBD2 TRBV5-6 TGTGCCAGCAGCTTGGGGGGAGGGGCAGGCTCCTACGAGCAGTACTTC CASSLGGGAGSYEQYF
13 . TRBJ2-5 TRBD2 TRBV2 TGTGCCAGCAACACTAGGGAGGGCGAGACCCAGTACTTC CASNTREGETQYF
14 . TRBJ1-1 . TRBV7-9 TGTGCCAGCAGCTTATACAGGGCAGACACTGAAGCTTTCTTT CASSLYRADTEAFF
15 . TRBJ2-5 . TRBV5-8 TGTGCCAGCAGCCCTATGTGGGGGGGCTCCGAGACCCAGTACTTC CASSPMWGGSETQYF
15 . TRBJ1-1 . TRBV18 TGTGCCAGCTCACGGCTACAGGGAGAAAGCACTGAAGCTTTCTTT CASSRLQGESTEAFF
12 once TRBJ2-7 TRBD2 TRBV27 TGTGCCAGCGGGACTAGCGCGAACGAGCAGTACTTC CASGTSANEQYF
13 . TRBJ2-2 . TRBV10-1 TGCGCCAGCAGTGAGTCCCTCACCGGGGAGCTGTTTTTT CASSESLTGELFF
15 few TRBJ2-2 . TRBV23-1 TGCGCCAGCAGTCAATCGCAGGGCAACACCGGGGAGCTGTTTTTT CASSQSQGNTGELFF
16 few TRBJ1-1 TRBD1 TRBV5-5 TGTGCCAGCAAAGCCTCGGGGACAGGGACCAACACTGAAGCTTTCTTT CASKASGTGTNTEAFF
16 . TRBJ1-5 . TRBV23-1 TGCGCCAGCACCCCAACCTTTTGGCCTGGGCCTCAGCCCCAGCATTTT CASTPTFWPGPQPQHF
12 . TRBJ2-7 . TRBV2 TGTGCCAGCAGACCCCGGGGGTTTGAGCAGTACTTC CASRPRGFEQYF
11 . TRBJ2-5 . TRBV29-1 TGCAGCCTAAGATTAGGGGGGACCCAGTACTTC CSLRLGGTQYF
15 . TRBJ2-4 . TRBV2 TGTGCCAGCAGTGAATTAAGGGGCGGGACCGGAAGTCAGTACTTC CASSELRGGTGSQYF
15 . TRBJ1-3 . TRBV5-4 TGTGCCAGCAGCACGCAGGGGAGCTCTGGAAACACCATATATTTT CASSTQGSSGNTIYF
13 . TRBJ2-7 TRBD2 TRBV6-5 TGTGCCATTGGGACTAGCGGGAGAGGCGAGCAGTACTTC CAIGTSGRGEQYF
14 . TRBJ1-3 . TRBV6-1 TGTGCCAGCAGTGTGTGGCAATCTGGAAACACCATATATTTT CASSVWQSGNTIYF
16 once TRBJ2-1 TRBD2 TRBV11-2 TGTGCCAGCAGCTCCCGACTAGCGGGCTCCTACAATGAGCAGTTCTTC CASSSRLAGSYNEQFF
16 . TRBJ2-7 TRBD1 TRBV2 TGTGCCAGTGAGACCCCCGGGACAGCCAATTTCTACGAGCAGTACTTC CASETPGTANFYEQYF
14 . TRBJ2-5 TRBD1 TRBV7-2 TGTGCCAGCACCTTGACAGGGGGCAAGGAGACCCAGTACTTC CASTLTGGKETQYF
16 . TRBJ1-2 TRBD1 TRBV7-8 TGTGCCAGCAGCTTAGATCCCCCGACAGGGAGAGATGGCTACACCTTC CASSLDPPTGRDGYTF
15 few TRBJ1-2 . TRBV6-1 TGTGCCAGCAGTGAAGTCCTTCAGGGGTACTATGGCTACACCTTC CASSEVLQGYYGYTF
15 . TRBJ2-1 . TRBV28 TGTGCCAGCAGTTTATTGATAGACTCCTACAATGAGCAGTTCTTC CASSLLIDSYNEQFF
20 . TRBJ1-5 TRBD1 TRBV10-3 TGTGCCATCAGTGAGACCTTTCCGGGACAGGGAAAGAGAAGCAATCAGCCCCAGCATTTT CAISETFPGQGKRSNQPQHF
13 . TRBJ2-1 TRBD2 TRBV19 TGTGCCAGTAGCTACCCTAGCGGCAATGAGCAGTTCTTC CASSYPSGNEQFF
14 . TRBJ2-1 . TRBV19 TGTGCCAGTAGTATAGACCCTGTCTACAATGAGCAGTTCTTC CASSIDPVYNEQFF
14 . TRBJ2-7 . TRBV11-2 TGTGCCAGCAGCCCTCGCGGTGGTCCCTACGAGCAGTACTTC CASSPRGGPYEQYF
12 . TRBJ2-1 . TRBV7-8 TGTGCCAGCAGCTTGTCGGGCAATGAGCAGTTCTTC CASSLSGNEQFF
15 . TRBJ2-7 TRBD2 TRBV6-1 TGTGCCAGCAGTGAGGGACTAGCGGGATCCTACGAGCAGTACTTC CASSEGLAGSYEQYF
14 . TRBJ1-3 . TRBV30 TGTGCCTGGAGTTCCGCAGGGTTGCGAAACACCATATATTTT CAWSSAGLRNTIYF
16 . TRBJ2-3 TRBD2 TRBV10-3 TGTGCCATCAGTGAGACCAGACTAGCGAGACTCCATACGCAGTATTTT CAISETRLARLHTQYF
15 . TRBJ2-1 TRBD2 TRBV6-1 TGTGCCAGCAACCTAGCGGGAGGCTTATACAATGAGCAGTTCTTC CASNLAGGLYNEQFF
15 . TRBJ1-4 . TRBV14 TGTGCCAGCAGCCAAGAGCGGGGACGGAATGAAAAACTGTTTTTT CASSQERGRNEKLFF
15 few TRBJ2-4 TRBD2 TRBV7-2 TGTGCCAGCAGCTCCCCGGCTAGCGGGACTAACATTCAGTACTTC CASSSPASGTNIQYF
18 few TRBJ2-5 . TRBV11-2 TGTGCCAGCAGCTTAAGAGGGGGGGGCGGGGGAGGACAAGAGACCCAGTACTTC CASSLRGGGGGGQETQYF
13 few TRBJ2-1 . TRBV7-3 TGTGCCAGCAGCTTGACAGATCACAATGAGCAGTTCTTC CASSLTDHNEQFF
18 . TRBJ2-4 TRBD1 TRBV7-2 TGTGCCAGCAGCTTAGTTGGGACAGGGAGTTTAGCCAAAAACATTCAGTACTTC CASSLVGTGSLAKNIQYF
14 . TRBJ2-5 TRBD1 TRBV15 TGTGCCACCAGCATGGACAGGAGGTGGGAGACCCAGTACTTC CATSMDRRWETQYF
11 . TRBJ1-2 TRBD1 TRBV29-1 TGCAGCGCCGACAGGGGAGGTGGCTACACCTTC CSADRGGGYTF
16 . TRBJ1-5 TRBD1 TRBV4-2 TGTGCCAGCAGCCACCCCGGACAGGGGAGCAATCAGCCCCAGCATTTT CASSHPGQGSNQPQHF
16 once TRBJ1-5 TRBD1 TRBV5-1 TGCGCCAGCAGCCCCTCAGGGGGCGCGTCCCATCAGCCCCAGCATTTT CASSPSGGASHQPQHF
14 . TRBJ2-1 TRBD1 TRBV9 TGTGCCAGCAGCTTTGTGACAGGGTCAAGTGAGCAGTTCTTC CASSFVTGSSEQFF
17 . TRBJ2-2 . TRBV14 TGTGCCAGCAGCCAAACGGAGGAGGCAGCGAACACCGGGGAGCTGTTTTTT CASSQTEEAANTGELFF